This TCR beta chain stems from a study of shared clonotypes between healthy human individuals. Assay: immunoSEQ multiplex PCR; the TCRdb copy retains only in-frame clones and omits some. This sample carries approximately 740,000 clones, approximately 74% of them seen once, and the ten largest clones take approximately 1.6%. The germline CDR1 and CDR2 sequences are MNHEY and SVGAGI. Losses at the gene ends were 5 bases for V and 0 bases for J; bases not matched to a gene: 4. The CDR3 extends over 14 amino acids. The source material was memory CD4+ T cells sorted from blood. The subset here: CD45RA-negative fraction. This TCR derives from a young woman in good health. This chain uses TRBV6-5 with TRBJ2-7; 7 bases map to TRBD1. CDR3 sequence reads: CASSRDSGSYEQYF. CDR3 in DNA: TGTGCCAGCAGTCGGGACAGTGGCTCCTACGAGCAGTACTTC.